The subject of this entry is one T cell receptor beta chain. This clonotype was seen a handful of times. The antigen it recognizes is unknown. Base qualities are missing; no much larger clone stands one base away. Receptor libraries were prepared by 5' RACE. Instrument used: Illumina HiSeq 2000. Template switching introduced a universal primer binding site; the final cDNA contained a unique molecular identifier, enabling accurate counting of TCR cDNA molecules. First-strand cDNA for TCR alpha and beta chains was synthesized from specific primers in the conserved constant-segment region. To control for contamination, each cDNA library was double barcoded with a SMART-Mk sample barcode plus Illumina barcodes. TruSeq adapter sequences along with Illumina sample barcodes were introduced in two successive PCR steps. Sequencing of the TCR alpha and beta cDNA libraries was done on the Illumina HiSeq platform using custom primers. The source study handled its data this way. MiGEC was used to process raw reads and extract unique molecular identifiers, and MiXCR was used to find CDR3 positions. For each individual, recombination models were inferred using an EM algorithm with the repgenHMM and IGoR tools. The analysis of shared clonotypes was done with the tcR package in R, with sharing normalized by the product of cloneset sizes. To study raw recombination without the effects of thymic and clonal selection, out-of-frame nonproductive sequences were analyzed. In-frame beta chains were kept once TCRdb had trimmed the public reads at Q25 with fastp and called clones with MiXCR. Identical CDR3 protein sequences are pooled into one entry, listed with their most common genes and DNA. Clone size and V and J calls follow TCRdb, not the original study. The sample table lists 420,000 or so distinct CDR3 sequences, around 20% of them with a count of one. Of the sample, roughly an eighth is held by the ten largest clones.

Every donor was a healthy Caucasian. The study also sequenced three unrelated non-twin adults: a male aged 18 to 30, a male aged 50 to 60 and a female aged 50 to 60. Miltenyi CD45RO+ enrichment and human naive T-cell isolation kits were used to isolate memory (CD45RO+) and naive T cells from PBMC. The data were taken from a study of identical twins (dated by TCRdb to between 2015 and 2016). Broadly, across the study: To test whether fetal clonotypes persist, the study used deep sequencing on TCR alpha and beta repertoires from monozygotic twins, unrelated adults of various ages, and cord blood. To rule out contamination, replicate twin experiments were performed at different times with different library preparation protocols. Overall study outcomes, separate from this receptor: Because the same donors could not be followed over many years, the conclusions depended on cross-sectional statistical analysis. Zero-insertion analyses could be partly confounded by invariant T cells such as MAIT and iNKT, though diverse VJ usage argued against such confounding for most clonotypes. Compared with coincidental sharing between unrelated individuals, an excess of low generation-probability sequences was observed among out-of-frame TCR alpha sequences shared between twins. Abundant cord blood beta clonotypes had fewer insertions, young adult naive repertoires showed a similar but weaker trend, and memory repertoires showed no such trend. Excess twin sharing in beta out-of-frame sequences was weaker because fewer shared sequences lowered the signal-to-noise ratio. Out-of-frame TCR alpha sharing in monozygotic twins was systematically underestimated by recombination models, whereas sharing between unrelated individuals was in agreement with the recombination models.

The sample comprised naive T cells sorted from blood. In light of the paper, this sample's cell subset or site label describes: cells isolated with a human naive T-cell isolation kit. The clonotype originates from a man aged 50 or older in good health.

For the CDR3, the sequence is CSARDSGGAYEQYF. The DNA sequence reads TGCAGTGCTAGAGATAGCGGGGGGGCCTACGAGCAGTACTTC. The chain is assembled from TRBV20-1 and TRBJ2-7; TRBD2 aligns with 11 central bases. Its CDR3 holds 14 amino acids, cysteine through phenylalanine. Only CDR3 DNA is held: 42 bases, read in frame from base 1. V is trimmed back by 0 bases and J by 2 bases, and the junction contains 0 bases that no gene match accounts for. CDR1 and CDR2 are drawn from the germline V gene (reference sequence): DFQATT, SNEGSKA.